A selection of T cell receptor beta chains follows, all from one sample in a study of cytomegalovirus exposure and HLA in healthy donors. Some clones are missing from TCRdb's copy, which holds only in-frame ones; the method was immunoSEQ multiplex PCR. The sample lists fewer than 300,000 clones, approximately 80% occurring once. Sequences were obtained from PBMCs. The source of these receptors is a girl aged 2-10 years in good health and CMV-seronegative. CDR3s include the opening cysteine and the closing phenylalanine or tryptophan. D genes are given only for firm matches.

d_call: TRBD2
v_call: TRBV6-5
j_call: TRBJ2-7
cdr3_aa: CASSYSGSGGHYEQYF
cdr3_nt: TGTGCCAGCAGTTACTCGGGGAGCGGGGGCCACTACGAGCAGTACTTC

d_call: .
v_call: TRBV28
j_call: TRBJ1-2
cdr3_aa: CASSPGVQSYGYTF
cdr3_nt: TGTGCCAGCAGCCCAGGGGTTCAGAGCTATGGCTACACCTTC

d_call: TRBD1
v_call: TRBV7-8
j_call: TRBJ1-6
cdr3_aa: CASSLDSDRGRFRTYNSPLHF
cdr3_nt: TGTGCCAGCAGCTTAGATTCGGACAGGGGTCGCTTTAGGACCTATAATTCACCCCTCCACTTT

d_call: .
v_call: TRBV30
j_call: TRBJ2-5
cdr3_aa: CAWTGNQETQYF
cdr3_nt: TGTGCCTGGACAGGGAACCAAGAGACCCAGTACTTC

d_call: TRBD2
v_call: TRBV18
j_call: TRBJ2-3
cdr3_aa: CASSPLAGLGTDTQYF
cdr3_nt: TGTGCCAGCTCACCATTAGCGGGATTAGGCACAGATACGCAGTATTTT

d_call: .
v_call: TRBV9
j_call: TRBJ2-2
cdr3_aa: CASSVVGDKYTGELFF
cdr3_nt: TGTGCCAGCAGCGTAGTGGGGGACAAATACACCGGGGAGCTGTTTTTT

d_call: .
v_call: TRBV5-6
j_call: TRBJ2-7
cdr3_aa: CASSRSGYSYEQYF
cdr3_nt: TGTGCCAGCAGCCGGAGCGGGTATTCCTACGAGCAGTACTTC

d_call: TRBD1
v_call: TRBV6-1
j_call: TRBJ2-7
cdr3_aa: CATGTGELYEQYF
cdr3_nt: TGTGCCACGGGGACAGGGGAACTCTACGAGCAGTACTTC

d_call: .
v_call: TRBV28
j_call: TRBJ2-3
cdr3_aa: CASSLWSGGPNTQYF
cdr3_nt: TGTGCCAGCAGTTTATGGTCGGGGGGCCCGAATACGCAGTATTTT

d_call: .
v_call: TRBV2
j_call: TRBJ2-5
cdr3_aa: CASSLDYYQETQYF
cdr3_nt: TGTGCCAGCAGTCTGGACTACTACCAAGAGACCCAGTACTTC

d_call: .
v_call: TRBV27
j_call: TRBJ2-3
cdr3_aa: CASSFQGTDTQYF
cdr3_nt: TGTGCCAGCAGTTTTCAGGGGACAGATACGCAGTATTTT

d_call: TRBD1
v_call: TRBV20-1
j_call: TRBJ2-7
cdr3_aa: CSLDRAYEQYF
cdr3_nt: TGCAGTTTGGACAGGGCCTACGAGCAGTACTTC